These 13 T cell receptor beta chains were all obtained from the same sample, sequenced in a study of OX40 agonist ivuxolimab in advanced cancers. Repertoires were generated with immunoSEQ multiplex PCR, while TCRdb's copy carries only in-frame clones and drops some. The sample has some 110,000 clones, 80% to 95% seen once. Sequences were derived from CD4+ or CD8+ T cells sorted from blood, sampled in a trial of the OX40 agonist ivuxolimab. The receptors were gathered from an adult with an advanced solid tumor such as melanoma, head and neck, liver or kidney cancer.

Concerning this clone: This sample also contains other DNA sequences that code for the same CDR3. The rearrangement uses TRBV9 and TRBJ1-1, with 7 bases aligning to TRBD1. CDR1 is SGDLS and CDR2 is YYNGEE in the germline V gene. The CDR3 sequence is 14 residues long. With 4 bases clipped from V and 2 bases from J, the junction kept 5 bases outside the gene matches. The CDR3 spells CASSPRTGNTEAFF. For the CDR3, the DNA is TGTGCCAGCAGCCCCAGGACAGGAAACACTGAAGCTTTCTTT.

The chain employs TRBV6-1 and TRBJ2-6, with no clear D. This CDR3 comprises 15 residues. The V gene's germline CDR1 is MNHNS and CDR2 SASEGT. Trimming left V 4 bases short and J 0 bases short, with 7 bases between. CDR3 region: CASSGPSSGANVLTF. CDR3 DNA: TGTGCCAGCAGTGGTCCTAGCTCTGGGGCCAACGTCCTGACTTTC.

For this clone: This sample includes further DNA sequences coding for the same CDR3. The chain employs TRBV30 and TRBJ1-5; D uncertain. V lost 1 base to trimming and J lost 0 bases, with 4 bases between them. This CDR3 spans 13 amino acids. CDR1 and CDR2 from the germline V gene are GTSNPN and SVGIG (reference sequence). This CDR3 is CAWSGGSNQPQHF. The CDR3 DNA reads TGTGCCTGGAGTGGGGGTAGCAATCAGCCCCAGCATTTT.

This clone was seen a single time. J is TRBJ2-5 and V is TRBV7-2; D is tentatively TRBD1 or TRBD2 (5 bases each). V was clipped by 5 bases and J by 9 bases, with 16 bases between them. CDR1 and CDR2 from the germline V gene are SGHTA and FQGNSA. The CDR3 is made up of 13 amino acids. In nucleotides, the CDR3 is TGTGCCAGCAGCCCAGGGACGGGGCGGCCCCAGTACTTC. Its translation is CASSPGTGRPQYF.

The table lists this clone with a count of one. The chain employs TRBV18 and TRBJ2-7; no definite D call. Trimming pared 6 bases from V and 0 bases from J, leaving 15 bases between. The germline V gene has CDR1 KGHSH and CDR2 LQKENI. The length of the CDR3 is 15 residues. CDR3 loop: CASSPPRASSYEQYF. In DNA, the CDR3 is TGTGCCAGCTCCCCCCCCCGAGCGTCCTCCTACGAGCAGTACTTC. Supplemented by reference TRBV18 and TRBJ2-7, the full variable domain reads NAGVMQNPRHLVRRRGQEARLRCSPMKGHSHVYWYRQLPEEGLKFMVYLQKENIIDESGMPKERFSAEFPKEGPSILRIQQVVRGDSAAYFCASSPPRASSYEQYFGPGTRLTVT.

In its sample, this clone was seen once. The chain joins TRBV9 to TRBJ1-5; 9 nucleotides agree with TRBD1. The junction had 8 bases not matched to a gene; V was cut back by 3 bases and J by 7 bases. The CDR3 contains 15 residues. Per the germline V gene, CDR1 is SGDLS and CDR2 is YYNGEE. The CDR3 loop is CASSDTGGAGQPQHF. The CDR3 coding sequence is TGTGCCAGCAGCGACACAGGGGGCGCGGGACAGCCCCAGCATTTT.

The chain combines TRBV12-5 with TRBJ2-3; the match to TRBD2 covers 14 bases. The junction had 3 bases not matched to a gene; V was cut back by 4 bases and J by 3 bases. From germline, CDR1 is LGHNT and CDR2 FRNRAP. The CDR3 totals 16 residues. The CDR3, as DNA: TGTGCTAGTGGTTCAGGACTAGCGGGAGGAACAGATACGCAGTATTTT. Protein product: CASGSGLAGGTDTQYF.

This sequence joins TRBV6-4 and TRBJ1-4; no clear D. This CDR3 has 15 amino acids. Trimming shortened V by 6 bases and J by 5 bases, and 16 bases separated the two germline ends. Looked up from germline, CDR1 is MRHNA and CDR2 is SNTAGT. In DNA form, the CDR3 reads TGTGCCAGCAGACCCACACAGAGGCGAAATGAAAAACTGTTTTTT. Translating it yields CASRPTQRRNEKLFF.

This chain uses TRBV7-9 with TRBJ2-2; maybe TRBD2 (5 bases). The CDR3 is made up of 16 amino acids. The V end was cut by 5 bases, the J end by 0 bases, with 13 bases between. Germline CDR1 reads SEHNR; CDR2 reads FQNEAQ (reference sequence). This CDR3 reads CASSPLSAPNTGELFF. CDR3 nucleotide sequence: TGTGCCAGCAGCCCCCTTAGCGCCCCGAACACCGGGGAGCTGTTTTTT.

The chain employs TRBV5-4 and TRBJ2-1; 8 bases map to TRBD2. This CDR3 contains 14 residues. Germline V gene lookup returns CDR1 SGHNT and CDR2 YYREEE (reference sequence). With 2 bases clipped from V and 9 bases from J, the junction kept 7 bases outside the gene matches. CDR3 bases: TGTGCCAGCAGCTTCAATAGCGGGAAGGGTGAGCAGTTCTTC. Its protein product is CASSFNSGKGEQFF.

The chain carries TRBV18 and TRBJ2-2; possible D gene TRBD2, 5 bases. Trimming removed 2 bases at V and 7 bases at J, with 8 bases between. Looked up from germline, CDR1 is KGHSH and CDR2 is LQKENI. The CDR3 sequence is 13 residues long. CDR3 sequence reads: CASSPGRGGELFF. DNA of the CDR3: TGTGCCAGCTCACCAGGACGGGGCGGGGAGCTGTTTTTT.

The chain recombines TRBV5-1 with TRBJ2-2, with D perhaps TRBD1 or TRBD2 (5 bases each). CDR1 SGHRS and CDR2 YFSETQ come from the germline V gene. The CDR3 extends over 15 amino acids. Trimming stripped 0 bases from V and 0 bases from J, with 6 bases between. CDR3 region: CASSLGGTNTGELFF. CDR3 in DNA: TGCGCCAGCAGCTTGGGGGGGACGAACACCGGGGAGCTGTTTTTT.

This chain connects TRBV5-1 to TRBJ2-3, with TRBD2 matching 7 bases. Germline V gene data show CDR1 as SGHRS and CDR2 as YFSETQ. V lost 4 bases, J lost 0 bases, and 14 bases stayed unmatched. CDR3 length: 18 amino acids. CDR3 loop: CASSRASGPASSTDTQYF. In DNA form, the CDR3 reads TGCGCCAGCAGCCGAGCTAGCGGTCCCGCTTCTAGCACAGATACGCAGTATTTT.